This TCR beta chain stems from a study of response to subunit inactivated influenza vaccine (dated by TCRdb to the late 2010s). With regard to the full study: To follow how T cells responded to a trivalent subunit inactivated influenza vaccine, the researchers relied on deep quantitative profiling of the T cell receptor repertoire. Broader findings and caveats from the paper: The authors proposed that each seasonal influenza vaccination may bring in only a limited number of new T cells.

The germline ends are 14 bases apart after V is trimmed by 0 bases and J by 5 bases. There are 15 amino acids in the CDR3, from cysteine to phenylalanine inclusive. Of the read, only the CDR3 DNA is kept; its 45 bases are in frame from base 1. The germline V gene gives CDR1 as SGHRS and CDR2 as YFSETQ. Library preparation was by RT-PCR. The data were produced on an Illumina HiSeq 2500. TCRdb's own reprocessing of the public reads used fastp at Q25 and MiXCR and kept productive beta chains. Every distinct CDR3 protein forms one entry, paired with its most common genes and DNA. Recorded for this sample are hundreds of thousands of distinct CDR3 sequences; less than 20% of them occurred a single time. The ten most abundant clones make up under 13% of the sample. There are many counts of this clonotype. Its binding antigen is unknown. Within one base of it there is no much larger clone, and no base qualities were kept.

The sample was PBMCs from blood, taken about 5 days after vaccination. This clonotype originated in a man between 45 and 60 years old who received an inactivated influenza vaccine. Donor details come from another sample of the same person, matched by shared clones. In this chain, TRBV5-1 is recombined with TRBJ1-1, with a weak D call of TRBD1 (6 bases match). Here the CDR3 is given as CASSLDGGARTEAFF. In nucleotide form, the sequence is TGCGCCAGCAGCTTGGATGGGGGCGCTAGGACTGAAGCTTTCTTT. Outside the CDR3, residues come from the reference TRBV5-1 and TRBJ1-1 proteins, so the full variable domain is: KAGVTQTPRYLIKTRGQQVTLSCSPISGHRSVSWYQQTPGQGLQFLFEYFSETQRNKGNFPGRFSGRQFSNSRSEMNVSTLELGDSALYLCASSLDGGARTEAFFGQGTRLTVV.